The clone carrying this T cell receptor beta chain was observed a few times. Its target is not known. Treatment reported: around 19 received Ad26.COV2.S at low or high dose, single or two shots; five or six received placebo; per-sample allocation not given. Vaccine and placebo recipients were sampled on day 63 after the first injection. This sample is part of a study of Ad26.COV2.S vaccination and SARS-CoV-2 variants. Study-wide results and caveats: The placebo group had lower spike-specific TCR breadth than the vaccine recipients did. Vaccine and placebo recipients had similar non-spike TCR breadth.

The CDR3 runs 14 residues. CDR1 is SGHRS and CDR2 is YFSETQ in the germline V gene. V was cut by 1 base and J by 0 bases, with 5 bases left in between. Assay used: immunoSEQ multiplex PCR; TCRdb lists only in-frame clones, some missing. The sample has about 680,000 clones; about 89% are singletons. The starting material was peripheral blood, obtained in a trial of Ad26.COV2.S vaccine versus placebo. The genes are TRBV5-1 and TRBJ1-5; D is unresolved. This sequence originates from a person between 18 and 59 years old who received the Ad26.COV2.S COVID-19 vaccine or a placebo. CDR3 protein: CASSLTHSNQPQHF. In DNA form, the CDR3 reads TGCGCCAGCAGCTTGACGCATAGCAATCAGCCCCAGCATTTT.